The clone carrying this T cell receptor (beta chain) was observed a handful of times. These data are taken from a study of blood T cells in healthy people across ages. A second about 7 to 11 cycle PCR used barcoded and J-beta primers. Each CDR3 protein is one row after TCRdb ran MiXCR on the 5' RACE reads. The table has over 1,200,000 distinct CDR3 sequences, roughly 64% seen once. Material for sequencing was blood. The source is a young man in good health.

CDR3 protein: CASSLATTSGYEQYF. The DNA of the CDR3 is TGCGCCAGCAGCTTGGCCACGACTAGCGGATACGAGCAGTACTTC. This sequence joins TRBV5-1 and TRBJ2-7, with 9 bases matching TRBD2. CDR3 length: 15 residues. With V trimmed by 0 bases and J by 4 bases, 5 bases remained unmatched. Germline values: CDR1 SGHRS, CDR2 YFSETQ.